Below, 21 T cell receptor beta chains from the same sample are listed, as sequenced in a study of post-analysis software for immune sequencing data. Study outcomes and limitations: Five TRBV segments, including TRBV5-6, TRBV5-1 and TRBV20-1, were more frequent in patients than controls.

For these TCRs, the target antigens are not known. The TCR beta cDNA libraries carried unique molecular identifiers. Via MiXCR, TCRdb re-called the PCR reads, giving one row per CDR3 protein. The sample carries 450,000 to 650,000 distinct CDR3 sequences, roughly 45% recorded once. The specimen sequenced was blood. Receptor source: a girl aged 5 to 17 with multiple sclerosis.

Details on this clonotype: A read error may account for a junction end that differs from germline. The chain couples TRBV4-1 to TRBJ2-7; possibly TRBD1 for D (5 bases). The CDR3 extends over 14 amino acids. In germline, CDR1 is MGHRA, CDR2 YSYEKL. In DNA form, the CDR3 reads TGCGCCAGCAGCCCGTTGGACATCGCCTACGAGCGGTACTTC. This gives the protein CASSPLDIAYERYF.

This chain uses TRBV28 with TRBJ2-7; D unresolved. V was shortened by 3 bases and J by 0 bases, with 9 bases between the two germline ends. The CDR3 covers 14 residues. CDR1 and CDR2 from the germline V gene are MDHEN and SYDVKM. Here the CDR3 DNA reads TGTGCCAGCAGTTTGAAGACCCCCTCCTACGAGCAGTACTTC. Translating gives CASSLKTPSYEQYF.

The rearrangement links TRBV9 to TRBJ2-5, with D perhaps given as TRBD1 or TRBD2 (5 bases each). Per germline, CDR1 SGDLS and CDR2 YYNGEE. The length of the CDR3 is 14 residues. The V end was cut by 2 bases, the J end by 2 bases, with 10 bases between. This chain's CDR3 is CASSVGTEQETQYF. The CDR3 DNA sequence: TGTGCCAGCAGCGTCGGGACGGAGCAAGAGACCCAGTACTTC. Filled out from reference TRBV9 and TRBJ2-5, the complete variable domain reads DSGVTQTPKHLITATGQRVTLRCSPRSGDLSVYWYQQSLDQGLQFLIQYYNGEERAKGNILERFSAQQFPDLHSELNLSSLELGDSALYFCASSVGTEQETQYFGPGTRLLVL.

The rearrangement uses TRBV7-2 and TRBJ2-1; no firm D call. The CDR3 totals 12 residues. Trimming took 3 bases from V and 7 from J, leaving 7 bases between them. Per germline, CDR1 SGHTA and CDR2 FQGNSA. The CDR3 region is CASSFGTNEQFF. CDR3 sequence (DNA): TGTGCCAGCAGCTTCGGAACAAATGAGCAGTTCTTC.

This clonotype was detected a few times. J is TRBJ2-5 and V is TRBV12-3 or TRBV12-4, with D hard to call. Between the trimmed V and J ends, which lost 6 bases and 2 bases, there was a span of 13 bases. The CDR3 extends over 14 amino acids. The CDR3 nucleotides are TGTGCCAGCAGCCGAGACGGTCCTCAAGAGACCCAGTACTTC. Translation gives CASSRDGPQETQYF.

This clonotype was detected a few times. The rearrangement joins TRBV6-5 to TRBJ2-7; no clear D gene. V lost 1 base and J 1 base, leaving 11 bases between the germline ends. The length of the CDR3 is 15 residues. CDR1 MNHEY and CDR2 SVGAGI come from the germline V gene. CDR3 nucleotide sequence: TGTGCCAGCAGTTACTTGGCAGTGCCTTCCTACGAGCAGTACTTC. Protein: CASSYLAVPSYEQYF.

This clonotype was recorded a few times. The chain uses TRBV6-5 and TRBJ2-1; D is possibly TRBD1 (6 bases). V was pared by 5 bases and J by 3 bases, with 14 bases between. CDR3 length: 15 residues. CDR1 is MNHEY and CDR2 is SVGAGI in the germline V gene. DNA for the CDR3: TGTGCCAGCAGTCCCACGGGACACCACTACAATGAGCAGTTCTTC. Its protein product is CASSPTGHHYNEQFF.

The rearrangement uses TRBV6-6 and TRBJ2-3; maybe TRBD1 (5 bases). The CDR3 length is 16 residues. Germline V gene data show CDR1 as MNHNY and CDR2 as SVGAGI (reference sequence). V was pared by 0 bases and J by 3 bases, with 13 bases between. The CDR3 loop reads CASSYSTAPGTDTQYF. For the CDR3, the DNA is TGTGCCAGCAGTTACTCGACAGCTCCAGGAACAGATACGCAGTATTTT.

In its sample, this clonotype was seen a few times. V and J are TRBV29-1 and TRBJ1-2; 7 positions agree with TRBD1. V was clipped by 6 bases and J by 5 bases; unmatched bases: 9. This CDR3 has 13 amino acids. Germline V lookup: CDR1 SQVTM, CDR2 ANQGSEA. In DNA, the CDR3 is TGCAGCGTAGTAACAGGGGTCCCATATGGCTACACCTTC. Its protein product is CSVVTGVPYGYTF.

This clonotype was observed a handful of times. The chain couples TRBV4-2 to TRBJ1-2; 12 bases fit TRBD1. Germline CDR1 LGHNA, CDR2 YNFKEQ. J was trimmed by 6 bases and V by 5 bases; bases with no gene match: 16. The CDR3 covers 18 residues. This CDR3 reads CASSSPVGTGGKLNGYTF. The CDR3 nucleotides are TGTGCCAGCAGCTCCCCAGTCGGGACAGGGGGCAAATTGAATGGCTACACCTTC.

This chain connects TRBV7-8 to TRBJ1-1; D uncertain. CDR1 SGHVS and CDR2 FQNEAQ come from the germline V gene. With 3 bases removed from V and 8 bases from J, the gap between germline ends came to 10 bases. The CDR3 loop spans 12 amino acids. CDR3 DNA: TGTGCCAGCAGCTTGACACAATTCGAAGCTTTCTTT. Amino acid sequence: CASSLTQFEAFF.

In regard to this clonotype: Mismatch with germline at one junction end may stem from a read error. The chain's CDR3 is CVSSSEGVIQYF. The CDR3 nucleotides are TGTGTCAGCAGCTCCGAAGGTGTCATTCAGTACTTC. The V gene is TRBV11-3, the J gene TRBJ2-4, with unresolved D. The CDR3 length is 12 residues. Germline V CDR1 and CDR2: SGHNT, YENEEA.

In regard to this clonotype: One junction end does not reproduce the germline sequence, and a read error may be involved. The chain links TRBV28 to TRBJ2-7; the D is unclear. This CDR3 has 13 residues. Germline V gene data show CDR1 as MDHEN and CDR2 as SYDVKM. CDR3 nucleotides: TGTGTCAGCAGTCTAGATATCTCCTACGAGCAGTACTTC. It yields the protein CVSSLDISYEQYF.

There are a few counts of this clonotype. The chain employs TRBV11-2 and TRBJ2-1, with D perhaps matching TRBD2 (5 bases). Germline-derived CDR1 and CDR2 are SGHAT and FQNNGV. This CDR3 is 17 amino acids long. Trimming pared 2 bases from V and 1 base from J, leaving 15 bases between. This CDR3 is CASSLRRQGGSYNEQFF. CDR3 coding DNA: TGTGCCAGCAGCTTAAGGCGGCAAGGAGGATCCTACAATGAGCAGTTCTTC.

The chain couples TRBV29-1 to TRBJ2-5, with a weak D call TRBD1 (5 bases). Germline CDR1 and CDR2: SQVTM and ANQGSEA. V was trimmed by 4 bases and J by 5 bases, leaving 8 bases between them. There are 11 residues in the CDR3. CDR3 in DNA: TGCAGCGTTGCAGGGTTTGAGACCCAGTACTTC. It specifies CSVAGFETQYF.

The chain joins TRBV5-1 to TRBJ1-5; D possibly corresponds to TRBD1 (6 bases). Germline CDR1 and CDR2: SGHRS and YFSETQ. Between the trimmed V and J ends, which lost 2 bases and 1 base, there was a span of 10 bases. This CDR3 region has 15 residues. CDR3 sequence: CASSLQGFSNQPQHF. The CDR3 bases are TGCGCCAGCAGCTTACAGGGTTTCAGCAATCAGCCCCAGCATTTT.

Comments on this clonotype: Just one base apart from a much larger clone, this may be a read error. The rearrangement links TRBV7-9 to TRBJ2-5, with 8 bases lining up with TRBD1. The J call could be wrong; TRBJ2-7 is a better fit for the DNA end. The CDR3 is made up of 13 amino acids. Looked up from germline, CDR1 is SEHNR and CDR2 is FQNEAQ (reference sequence). DNA for the CDR3: TGTGCCAGCAGCTCGACAGGGGCCGACGAGCAGTACTTC. Amino acids: CASSSTGADEQYF.

This clonotype was picked up a small number of times. The CDR3 sequence is CASTLTVQGSYEQYF. CDR3 nucleotides: TGTGCCAGCACCCTGACAGTCCAGGGCTCCTACGAGCAGTACTTC. The gene calls are TRBV12-3 or TRBV12-4 and TRBJ2-7; tentatively, D is TRBD1 (5 bases). This CDR3 spans 15 amino acids. Between the trimmed V and J ends, which lost 7 bases and 0 bases, there was a span of 16 bases.

The sample holds a few counts of this clonotype. Here the CDR3 reads CSVHGRVTDTQYF. Written as DNA, the CDR3 is TGCAGCGTCCACGGGAGGGTCACAGATACGCAGTATTTT. The rearrangement links TRBV29-1 to TRBJ2-3; 8 bases align to TRBD2. Germline CDR1 SQVTM, CDR2 ANQGSEA. CDR3 length: 13 amino acids. With V trimmed by 6 bases and J by 2 bases, 4 bases remained unmatched.

This clonotype turned up a few times. The CDR3 spells CATAAVGGIYGYTF. The CDR3 DNA reads TGTGCCACCGCGGCGGTCGGGGGCATCTATGGCTACACCTTC. V and J are TRBV12-3 or TRBV12-4 and TRBJ1-2; TRBD1 might be the D (6 bases). The CDR3 is 14 residues long. Deletions cut 10 bases from V and 4 bases from J, with 19 bases between.

The rearrangement links TRBV19 to TRBJ1-2; TRBD1 is a possible D gene (5 bases). V lost 1 base to trimming and J lost 6 bases, with 9 bases between them. This CDR3 region has 13 residues. Germline V CDR1 and CDR2: LNHDA, SQIVND (reference sequence). The CDR3 region has the DNA TGTGCCAGTAGTATAGCGCGGGACCATGGCTACACCTTC. The encoded protein is CASSIARDHGYTF. The full variable domain, completed using reference TRBV19 and TRBJ1-2, is DGGITQSPKYLFRKEGQNVTLSCEQNLNHDAMYWYRQDPGQGLRLIYYSQIVNDFQKGDIAEGYSVSREKKESFPLTVTSAQKNPTAFYLCASSIARDHGYTFGSGTRLTVV.